Included here is one TCR beta chain sequence, with context. Its antigen is still unknown. The authors sorted CD4+ naive, central memory, regulatory and stem cell-like memory cells via CD45RO/CCR7/CD25/CD127/CD95/CD27. The data were taken from a study of beta chain features in type 1 diabetes. Study conclusions and caveats: In type 1 diabetes patients, VDJ junctions had fewer insertions; deletions at these junctions were more frequent. Cells with high TCR expression could be over-represented when cDNA is sequenced. All four CD4+ subsets of Type 1 diabetes patients contained TCRB CDR3s that were moderately but significantly shorter.

Germline V gives CDR1 SGHAT, CDR2 FQNNGV. The CDR3 has 13 amino acids. The ends were cut back, 7 bases at V and 6 bases at J, with 15 bases in the middle. Expressed TCRB transcripts were sequenced after all isolated RNA was converted to cDNA. The protocol was immunoSEQ multiplex PCR, while the TCRdb copy is restricted to in-frame clones and leaves out a portion. Of 45,000 to 60,000 clones listed, 55% to 70% are singletons. The sample comprised stem cell memory CD4+ T cells from blood. The chain joins TRBV11-2 to TRBJ1-1; maybe TRBD1 (6 bases). The sequence was obtained from a woman in her twenties or thirties with type 1 diabetes. CDR3 amino acids: CASNQGGASEAFF. For the CDR3, the DNA is TGTGCCAGCAACCAAGGGGGGGCCTCTGAAGCTTTCTTT. The complete variable domain, with remaining parts taken from reference TRBV11-2 and TRBJ1-1, reads EAGVAQSPRYKIIEKRQSVAFWCNPISGHATLYWYQQILGQGPKLLIQFQNNGVVDDSQLPKDRFSAERLKGVDSTLKIQPAKLEDSAVYLCASNQGGASEAFFGQGTRLTVV.